One and the same sample provided the 3 T cell receptor beta chains below, sequenced in a study of Graves' ophthalmopathy and Graves' hyperthyroidism. Amplification targeted the TCR beta CDR3 regions, with RNA transcripts as the source material. Following a first-round RT-PCR that used HTBI primers, a second-round multiplex PCR was carried out. TCRdb redid the calling of the multiplex PCR reads with MiXCR, one entry per CDR3 protein. This sample has about 740,000 distinct CDR3 sequences, with roughly 40% found just once. The sequencing sample was made of peripheral blood. Source of these receptors: an adult man with Graves' ophthalmopathy.

This chain links TRBV20-1 with TRBJ1-6; D is perhaps TRBD1 (5 bases). V lost 0 bases, J lost 5 bases, and 11 bases lay in between. In germline, CDR1 is DFQATT, CDR2 SNEGSKA (reference sequence). The CDR3 has 15 residues. The CDR3 DNA reads as TGCAGTGCTAGAGATCTGGGGCCCCATAATTCACCCCTCCACTTT. Encoded protein: CSARDLGPHNSPLHF.

Points on this clonotype: With a much larger clone just one base away, this may be a read error. In DNA form, the CDR3 reads TGTGCCGCCAGCAGGTGGGGGACGTCCGGGGAGCTGTTTTTT. This sequence encodes CAASRWGTSGELFF. The V and J genes are TRBV15 and TRBJ2-2; D tentatively fits TRBD1 or TRBD2 (5 bases each). The V gene's germline CDR1 is LNHNV and CDR2 YYDKDF (reference sequence). The CDR3 contains 14 residues.

Concerning this clonotype: The junction does not match germline at one end; this may be a read error. The chain recombines TRBV10-2 with TRBJ2-5, with TRBD2 as a possible D gene (7 bases). Germline CDR1 is WSHSY and CDR2 is SAAADI. The CDR3 consists of 15 residues. The CDR3 region is CASSYGGPPQETQYF. CDR3 coding DNA: TGTGCCAGCAGTTACGGGGGGCCGCCCCAAGAGACCCAGTACTTC.